The present T cell receptor beta chain was sequenced within a study of cytomegalovirus exposure and HLA in healthy donors. Points from the study as a whole: In a later analysis, HLA-associated beta chains showed higher expansion and lower generation probabilities than comparable chains.

About this clone: Its specificity is unknown.

The PCR ran on 60 Vbeta and 13 Jbeta primers. The authors' processing: Later work found around 85 million unique TCR beta chains, with 9 million to 13 million shared. Sequenced by immunoSEQ multiplex PCR; TCRdb stores in-frame clones only, minus some. Clonal size and the V and J genes are those of that table, whereas D and trimming came from the DNA. The profile shows roughly 150,000 clones, roughly 80% of them singletons. Sequenced: PBMCs. The TCR originated in a male donor in good health and CMV-seronegative.

The CDR3 sequence: CASAGRPYNEQFF. In DNA, the CDR3 is TGTGCCAGCGCGGGTCGCCCCTACAATGAGCAGTTCTTC. The chain combines TRBV19 with TRBJ2-1, with D possibly being TRBD2 (5 bases). Germline values: CDR1 LNHDA, CDR2 SQIVND (reference sequence). Deletions cut 9 bases from V and 2 bases from J, with 11 bases between. CDR3 length equals 13 residues.